This T cell receptor (beta chain) was recovered during a study of tissue T cells after allogeneic stem cell transplantation. Whole-study results and caveats: Few T cell clones were shared across patients, but motif clusters showed tissue-specific shared signatures. Anatomically similar tissues had similar TCR repertoires within each patient. Limitations included a small, clinically heterogeneous cohort and limited sampling depth.

Method: immunoSEQ multiplex PCR; TCRdb's copy keeps in-frame clones and lacks some. The sample yields around 6,500 clones, approximately 45% seen once. Trimming stripped 4 bases from V and 1 base from J, with 7 bases between. CDR3 size: 13 residues. Germline CDR1 is SNHLY and CDR2 is FYNGKV (reference sequence). Time point specified: mouse harvest day 7 after allogeneic transplant. Each mouse received 10^7 T-cell-depleted marrow cells plus 10^6 splenic CD5+ T cells by tail vein. Tissues came from B6→BALB/c major-mismatch GVHD mice at day 7 or 14. Notes on this clone: Its specificity is unknown. Germline and genes: mouse. The read comes to an end 1 residue before the CDR3 does, leaving the germline J gene to fill in the end.

Sequencing input: gut tissue. V usage is TRBV3 and J usage is TRBJ1-2, with no clear D. The source is a female BALB/c mouse given C57BL/6 T cells with graft-versus-host disease after an allogeneic hematopoietic cell transplant. The CDR3 bases that were read are TGTGCCAGCAGCTCGACAATAAACTCCGACTACACC. Translated: CASSSTINSDYT. The CDR3 reads in full as CASSSTINSDYTF.